This T cell receptor (beta chain) appears in the sequencing data of a study of T-cell reconstitution after alpha-beta-depleted transplantation in children. Study results and caveats: Several patients had high TCRbeta diversity at day 60; it came from surviving recipient T cells and thymic progenitors. By one year post-transplant, T-cell counts and diversity largely arose from T cells that were newly produced. Approximately two months post-transplant, alpha-beta T cells reportedly originated from several hundred expanded graft clones.

The ends were cut back, 4 bases at V and 0 bases at J, with 10 bases in the middle. Looked up from germline, CDR1 is SGHKS and CDR2 is YYEKEE (reference sequence). There are 14 residues in the CDR3. Remarks on this clonotype: Its specificity is not known.

Library preparation (for TCRbeta) was performed with unique molecular identifiers. TCRdb re-analysed the PCR reads in MiXCR, keeping a single row per CDR3 protein. Among a few hundred thousand distinct CDR3 sequences listed, roughly 25% were seen once. The sequencing used PBMCs, mostly from graft donor cells, collected 360 days after TCRalphabeta/CD19-depleted stem cell transplant. V and J are TRBV5-5 and TRBJ1-1, with unresolved D. The source is a female patient between 2 and 15 years old who had a stem cell transplant for congenital amegakaryocytic thrombocytopenia, so the T cells may come from the graft donor. As DNA, the CDR3 is TGTGCCAGCAGCCTGCACGCGATGAACACTGAAGCTTTCTTT. Protein sequence: CASSLHAMNTEAFF.